This T cell receptor (beta chain) was identified during a study of CD8 T cells in Susac syndrome. Study-wide results and limits: By the study's own acknowledgment, its TCR sequencing and HLA analysis included relatively few individuals.

TEMRA cells were FACS-enriched, with CD8+ and CD4+ T cells isolated negatively. This CDR3 comprises 13 residues. The V gene's germline CDR1 is MGHDK and CDR2 SYGVNS. Trimming cost V 7 bases and J 3 bases, with 12 bases left between them. A note on this clonotype: Its antigen is unidentified.

A quantity of about 0.45 to 1 ug RNA underwent reverse transcription using random hexamers. The authors amplified TCR beta CDR3 across 54 Vbeta and 13 Jbeta using immunoSEQ multiplex PCR. TCRdb re-derived calls from the immunoSEQ multiplex PCR reads in MiXCR, one entry per CDR3 protein. The sample includes 130,000 to 150,000 distinct CDR3 sequences, 94% of them seen just once. This TCR was sampled from a human donor in good health. The specimen was CD8+ T cells from PBMCs. The gene calls are TRBV25-1 and TRBJ1-1; D ambiguous. The CDR3 DNA follows: TGTGCCAGCACCCGTAGGCAGGACACTGAAGCTTTCTTT. Translation gives CASTRRQDTEAFF.